A selection of T cell receptor beta chains follows, all from one sample in a study of beta chain features in type 1 diabetes. The protocol was immunoSEQ multiplex PCR, while the TCRdb copy is restricted to in-frame clones and leaves out a portion. The sample lists around 350,000 clones; around 13% were seen once. Sequenced sample: naive CD4+ T cells from blood. Receptor source: a man younger than 35 in good health. CDR3s include the opening cysteine and the closing phenylalanine or tryptophan. D genes are given only for firm matches. Some rows have no size entry. The others give once, few or many, or a class for an expanded clone.

V,size,D,J,DNA,CDR3
TRBV19,few,-,TRBJ2-6,TGTGCCAGTAGTATCGGAGCAGTCTCTGGGGCCAACGTCCTGACTTTC,CASSIGAVSGANVLTF
TRBV7-2,few,TRBD1,TRBJ1-2,TGTGCCAGCAGCTCGCGAACAGGGGGAAACTATGGCTACACCTTC,CASSSRTGGNYGYTF
TRBV28,-,TRBD2,TRBJ2-3,TGTGCCAGCAGCCCGGGGGGGAACACAGATACGCAGTATTTT,CASSPGGNTDTQYF
TRBV5-1,-,-,TRBJ2-7,TGCGCCAGCAGCTTGGGAATCGGGGGGCCATGGAACGAGCAGTACTTC,CASSLGIGGPWNEQYF
TRBV4-2,-,TRBD1,TRBJ1-2,TGTGCCAGCAGCCAGGAGGACAGGGTTTACTATGGCTACACCTTC,CASSQEDRVYYGYTF
TRBV5-1,-,-,TRBJ2-3,TGCGCCAGCAGCTGGAGCGGACCTAGCACAGATACGCAGTATTTT,CASSWSGPSTDTQYF
TRBV4-3,few,-,TRBJ1-2,TGCGCCAGCAGCCAAGTTTCGGGGTATGGCTACACCTTC,CASSQVSGYGYTF
TRBV25-1,-,TRBD1,TRBJ2-1,TGTGCCAGCAGTGAAGACAGGGGCCATGAGCAGTTCTTC,CASSEDRGHEQFF
TRBV7-9,-,-,TRBJ1-5,TGTGCCAGCAGCCGGGTAGGAGAGGAACAGCCCCAGCATTTT,CASSRVGEEQPQHF
TRBV19,-,TRBD1,TRBJ2-5,TGTGCCAGTAGTCCATCCAGGACAGGGGTCTCAGAGACCCAGTACTTC,CASSPSRTGVSETQYF
TRBV7-9,-,TRBD2,TRBJ2-1,TGTGCCAGCAGCGGCAGGACTAGCGGGAATGAGCAGTTCTTC,CASSGRTSGNEQFF
TRBV4-2,-,TRBD1,TRBJ1-1,TGTGCCAGCAGCCAAGCCACCTCAGGGGGGAACACTGAAGCTTTCTTT,CASSQATSGGNTEAFF
TRBV6-1,-,-,TRBJ2-7,TGTGCCAGCCACGGGACCTACGAGCAGTACTTC,CASHGTYEQYF
TRBV7-9,few,-,TRBJ2-3,TGTGCCAGCAGCTTAGCCCGAGGAGATACGCAGTATTTT,CASSLARGDTQYF
TRBV9,-,TRBD2,TRBJ2-3,TGTGCCAGCAGCGTAGGAAGGGGAGGGACAGATACGCAGTATTTT,CASSVGRGGTDTQYF
TRBV6-5,few,-,TRBJ2-7,TGTGCCAGCTCTAAGGGACTGGAGTACGAGCAGTACTTC,CASSKGLEYEQYF
TRBV28,few,TRBD1,TRBJ1-1,TGTGCCAGCAGCTGGACAGGGGGTTACACTGAAGCTTTCTTT,CASSWTGGYTEAFF
TRBV7-2,-,TRBD1,TRBJ2-5,TGTGCCAGCAGCCCGAGGGGGCCTCAAGAGACCCAGTACTTC,CASSPRGPQETQYF
TRBV13,-,-,TRBJ2-1,TGTGCCAGCAGTCACGGCGGGACCGTCAATGAGCAGTTCTTC,CASSHGGTVNEQFF
TRBV27,few,-,TRBJ1-5,TGTGCCAGCAGCCCACAAGGCCCAGGGGTGGGTCAGCCCCAGCATTTT,CASSPQGPGVGQPQHF
TRBV4-2,few,TRBD1,TRBJ1-1,TGTGCCAGCAGCAGAGGGACAGAGCTAATTGAAGCTTTCTTT,CASSRGTELIEAFF
TRBV28,few,TRBD1,TRBJ2-7,TGTGCCAGCAGGGGACCGGGACAGTCCTACGAGCAGTACTTC,CASRGPGQSYEQYF
TRBV18,few,TRBD2,TRBJ2-2,TGTGCCAGCTCACCGCCTAGCGGGGGGCCCAACACCGGGGAGCTGTTTTTT,CASSPPSGGPNTGELFF
TRBV7-8,few,TRBD1,TRBJ1-2,TGTGCCAGCAGCGAGGGGACAGGGCAAAACTATGGCTACACCTTC,CASSEGTGQNYGYTF
TRBV21-1,-,-,TRBJ1-1,TGTGCCAGCAGCCCAAGACAGGAACCTACAATGAACACTGAAGCTTTCTTT,CASSPRQEPTMNTEAFF
TRBV5-1,-,TRBD2,TRBJ2-5,TGCGCCAGCACCAATAGGGCGGGGGGCTCGGAGACCCAGTACTTC,CASTNRAGGSETQYF
TRBV19,-,-,TRBJ2-2,TGTGCCAGTAGTATGGGCGCCAGGGGATGGGCCGGGGAGCTGTTTTTT,CASSMGARGWAGELFF
TRBV15,few,-,TRBJ2-4,TGTGCCACCAGCAGAGTCAAGGGGTTTGGGGTAAACATTCAGTACTTC,CATSRVKGFGVNIQYF
TRBV18,-,TRBD2,TRBJ2-3,TGTGCCAGCTCACCTTCCAGCGGGGTGACATTTCTGCAGGGAGATACGCAGTATTTT,CASSPSSGVTFLQGDTQYF
TRBV2,few,-,TRBJ2-7,TGTGCCAGCAGCTTGGGACCTAGCGCCCAGTACTTC,CASSLGPSAQYF
TRBV4-2,few,-,TRBJ2-4,TGTGCCAGCAGCCAAGGTTCATGGGGCCTAACCGGCCGAAACATTCAGTACTTC,CASSQGSWGLTGRNIQYF
TRBV13,-,-,TRBJ2-4,TGTGCCAGCAGCTTAGGTTTGACAGTTCCCCCCAAAAACATTCAGTACTTC,CASSLGLTVPPKNIQYF
TRBV7-3,-,-,TRBJ2-1,TGTGCCAGCAGCAAACAACATGAGCAGTTCTTC,CASSKQHEQFF
TRBV7-3,-,TRBD2,TRBJ2-1,TGTGCCAGCAGCTTAAGCGGGGGGCTTAATGAGCAGTTCTTC,CASSLSGGLNEQFF
TRBV5-1,-,-,TRBJ1-1,TGCGCCAGCACCCAAAACAAGAACACTGAAGCTTTCTTT,CASTQNKNTEAFF
TRBV28,-,TRBD1,TRBJ1-5,TGTGCCAGCAGTTTAAGGGTGGGTCAGGGGGGCAATCAGCCCCAGCATTTT,CASSLRVGQGGNQPQHF
TRBV19,few,TRBD1,TRBJ2-3,TGTGCCAGTAGCACTCAAGGACAGGGAGGAGGGGATACGCAGTATTTT,CASSTQGQGGGDTQYF
TRBV28,few,-,TRBJ1-5,TGTGCCAGCAGTTTATTAGATCAGCCCCAGCATTTT,CASSLLDQPQHF
TRBV18,-,TRBD2,TRBJ2-3,TGTGCCAGCTCACCACCTGGACTAGTCACAGATACGCAGTATTTT,CASSPPGLVTDTQYF
TRBV7-2,-,TRBD2,TRBJ2-7,TGTGCCAGCAGCTTAGAGGCGGGAGGGCCGGTGGAGCAGTACTTC,CASSLEAGGPVEQYF